This T cell receptor beta chain was retrieved from a study of PD-1 blockade in classical Hodgkin lymphoma. Overall study context: Patients received nivolumab 3 mg/kg intravenously every 2 weeks. Study findings and constraints: Newly diagnosed and completely responding patients shared comparable baseline diversity. TCR diversity rose significantly by C4D1 in CD4+ but not CD8+ cells. Healthy donors reportedly exceeded newly diagnosed patients in baseline TCR diversity.

Only in-frame clones appear in the TCRdb table, and some are missing; sequencing was by immunoSEQ multiplex PCR. The sample contains 20,000 to 25,000 clones, about 73% of which appear only once. Details on this clone: Its antigen is as yet unknown.

Time point given: cycle 4 day 1 (C4D1), after less than seven weeks of nivolumab. Every patient had relapsed following autologous stem cell transplantation, and cohorts differed in brentuximab vedotin exposure. This TCR came from a human donor with classical Hodgkin lymphoma. Specimen: peripheral blood mononuclear cells (PBMCs), collected before the fourth cycle of nivolumab.

The CDR3 protein is CASSQEFGLARETQYF. The CDR3 DNA reads TGCGCCAGCAGCCAAGAGTTTGGACTAGCGCGGGAGACCCAGTACTTC. The V gene is TRBV4-1, the J gene TRBJ2-5; 9 nucleotides agree with TRBD2. Germline CDR1 and CDR2: MGHRA and YSYEKL. The CDR3 loop spans 16 amino acids. V lost 0 bases, J lost 5 bases, and 7 bases stayed unmatched.